The source of this T cell receptor beta chain is a study of T cells in Graves' hyperthyroidism and ophthalmopathy. Amplified TCR beta CDR3 regions derived from RNA transcripts. The study used the HTBI primer set for a first-round RT-PCR of the TCR CDR3. TCRdb re-derived calls from the multiplex PCR reads in MiXCR, one entry per CDR3 protein. There are approximately 380,000 distinct CDR3 sequences in the sample; over 11% occur only once, and around 28% lies in the top ten. This CDR3 comprises 13 residues. Germline loops: CDR1 DFQATT, CDR2 SNEGSKA (reference sequence). J was trimmed by 4 bases and V by 3 bases; bases with no gene match: 3. In this sample, this clonotype turned up many times. About 9.4 ml fresh peripheral blood yielded the PBMCs.

The chain recombines TRBV20-1 with TRBJ2-7; TRBD2 matches at 10 bases. The clonotype originates from a middle-aged man with Graves' ophthalmopathy. The sequenced sample consisted of blood. DNA of the CDR3: TGCAGTGCTAGCCCTAGCGGGAGTTACGAGCAGTACTTC. Protein sequence: CSASPSGSYEQYF.